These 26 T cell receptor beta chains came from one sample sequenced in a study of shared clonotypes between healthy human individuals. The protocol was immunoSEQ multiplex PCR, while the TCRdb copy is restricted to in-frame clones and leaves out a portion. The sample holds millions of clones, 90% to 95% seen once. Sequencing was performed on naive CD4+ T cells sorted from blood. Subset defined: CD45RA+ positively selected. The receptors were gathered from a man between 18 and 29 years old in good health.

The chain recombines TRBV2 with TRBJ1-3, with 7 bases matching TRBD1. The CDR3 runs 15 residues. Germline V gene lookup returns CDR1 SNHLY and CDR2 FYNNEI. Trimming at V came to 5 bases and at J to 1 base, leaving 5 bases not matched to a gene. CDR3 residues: CASSYRGASGNTIYF. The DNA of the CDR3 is TGTGCCAGCAGTTACAGGGGCGCATCTGGAAACACCATATATTTT.

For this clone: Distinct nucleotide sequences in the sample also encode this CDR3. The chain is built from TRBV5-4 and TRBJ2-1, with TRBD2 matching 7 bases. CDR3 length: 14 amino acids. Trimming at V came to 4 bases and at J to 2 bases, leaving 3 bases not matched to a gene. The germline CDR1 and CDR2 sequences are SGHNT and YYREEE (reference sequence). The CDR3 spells CASSGGGPYNEQFF. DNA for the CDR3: TGTGCCAGCAGCGGGGGGGGACCCTACAATGAGCAGTTCTTC.

CDR3 DNA sequence: TGTGCCAGCAGCCCTCCGCGCACAGCAACTTACACTGAAGCTTTCTTT. It specifies CASSPPRTATYTEAFF. The chain uses TRBV5-4 and TRBJ1-1; D is unclear. This CDR3 has 16 amino acids. V gave up 4 bases and J gave up 3 bases, with 19 bases separating them. Germline loops: CDR1 SGHNT, CDR2 YYREEE (reference sequence).

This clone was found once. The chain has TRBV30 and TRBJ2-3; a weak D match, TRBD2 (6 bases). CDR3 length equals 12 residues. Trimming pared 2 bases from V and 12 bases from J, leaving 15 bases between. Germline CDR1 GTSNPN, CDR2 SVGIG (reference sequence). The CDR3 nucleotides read TGTGCCTGGAGTCGGGTGGAGGGCCCACAGTATTTT. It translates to CAWSRVEGPQYF.

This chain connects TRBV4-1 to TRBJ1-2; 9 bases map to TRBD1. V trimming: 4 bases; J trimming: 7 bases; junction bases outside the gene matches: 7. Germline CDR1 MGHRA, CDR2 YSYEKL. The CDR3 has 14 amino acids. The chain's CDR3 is CASSRPGTGSGYTF. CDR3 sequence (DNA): TGCGCCAGCAGCCGGCCCGGGACAGGGTCTGGCTACACCTTC.

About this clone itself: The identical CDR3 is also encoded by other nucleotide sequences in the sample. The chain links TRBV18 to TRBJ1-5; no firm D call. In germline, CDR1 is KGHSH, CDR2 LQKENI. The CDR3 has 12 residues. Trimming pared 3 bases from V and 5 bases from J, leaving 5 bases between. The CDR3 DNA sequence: TGTGCCAGCTCACCGGGTGATCAGCCCCAGCATTTT. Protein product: CASSPGDQPQHF.

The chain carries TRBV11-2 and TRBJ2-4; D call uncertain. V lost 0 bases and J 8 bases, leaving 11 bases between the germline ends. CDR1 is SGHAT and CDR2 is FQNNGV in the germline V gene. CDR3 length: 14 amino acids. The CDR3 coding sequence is TGTGCCAGCAGCTTAGAGTCACTTTTGGACATTCAGTACTTC. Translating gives CASSLESLLDIQYF.

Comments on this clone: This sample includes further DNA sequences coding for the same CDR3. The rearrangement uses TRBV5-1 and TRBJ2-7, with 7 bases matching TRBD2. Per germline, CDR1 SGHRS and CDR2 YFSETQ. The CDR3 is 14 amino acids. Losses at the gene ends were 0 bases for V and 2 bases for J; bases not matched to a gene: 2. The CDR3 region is CASSLGGSAYEQYF. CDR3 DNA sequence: TGCGCCAGCAGCTTGGGCGGGAGTGCCTACGAGCAGTACTTC.

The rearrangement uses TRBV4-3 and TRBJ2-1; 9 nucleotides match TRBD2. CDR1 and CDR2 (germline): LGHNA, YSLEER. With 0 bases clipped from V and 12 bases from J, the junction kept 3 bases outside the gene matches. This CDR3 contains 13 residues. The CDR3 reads CASSQELAGRQFF. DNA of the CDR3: TGCGCCAGCAGCCAAGAACTAGCGGGTAGGCAGTTCTTC.

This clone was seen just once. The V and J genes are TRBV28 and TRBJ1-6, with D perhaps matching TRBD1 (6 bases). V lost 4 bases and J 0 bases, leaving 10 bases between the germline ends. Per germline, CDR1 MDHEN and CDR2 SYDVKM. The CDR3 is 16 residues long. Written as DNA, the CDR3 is TGTGCCAGCAGTTACAGGGTTAGCTCCTATAATTCACCCCTCCACTTT. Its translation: CASSYRVSSYNSPLHF.

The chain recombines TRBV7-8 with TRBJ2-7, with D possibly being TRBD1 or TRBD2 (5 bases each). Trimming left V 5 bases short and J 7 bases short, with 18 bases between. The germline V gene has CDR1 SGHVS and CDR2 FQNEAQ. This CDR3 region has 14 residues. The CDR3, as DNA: TGTGCCAGCAGCCCCGGGACCTTTTTGAGGGAGCAGTACTTC. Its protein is CASSPGTFLREQYF.

CDR3 nucleotides: TGCGCCAGCAGCCACGGGCAGCTGGGGGGCGAGACCCAGTACTTC. Encoded protein: CASSHGQLGGETQYF. The V call is TRBV4-3, the J call TRBJ2-5; either TRBD1 or TRBD2 may supply D (6 bases each). CDR1 LGHNA and CDR2 YSLEER come from the germline V gene. The CDR3 has 15 amino acids. With 3 bases removed from V and 5 bases from J, the gap between germline ends came to 16 bases.

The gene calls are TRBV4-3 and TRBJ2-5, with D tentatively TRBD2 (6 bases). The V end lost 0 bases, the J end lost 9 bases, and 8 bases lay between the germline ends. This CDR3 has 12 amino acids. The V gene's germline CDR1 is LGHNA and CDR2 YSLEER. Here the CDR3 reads CASSQEGGPQYF. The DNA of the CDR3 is TGCGCCAGCAGCCAAGAGGGGGGACCCCAGTACTTC.

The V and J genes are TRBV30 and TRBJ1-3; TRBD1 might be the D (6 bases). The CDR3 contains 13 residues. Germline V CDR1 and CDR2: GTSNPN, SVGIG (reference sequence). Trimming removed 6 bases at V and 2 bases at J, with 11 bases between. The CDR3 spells CACRGGTGNTIYF. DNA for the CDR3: TGTGCCTGCCGGGGGGGCACTGGAAACACCATATATTTT. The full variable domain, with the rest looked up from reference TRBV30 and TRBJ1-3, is SQTIHQWPATLVQPVGSPLSLECTVEGTSNPNLYWYRQAAGRGLQLLFYSVGIGQISSEVPQNLSASRPQDRQFILSSKKLLLSDSGFYLCACRGGTGNTIYFGEGSWLTVV.

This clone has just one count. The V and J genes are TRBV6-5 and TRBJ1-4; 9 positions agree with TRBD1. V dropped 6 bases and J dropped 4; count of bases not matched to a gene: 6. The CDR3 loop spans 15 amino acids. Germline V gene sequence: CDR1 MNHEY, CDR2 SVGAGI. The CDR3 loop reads CASSWGTGINEKLFF. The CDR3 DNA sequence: TGTGCCAGCAGCTGGGGGACAGGGATTAATGAAAAACTGTTTTTT.

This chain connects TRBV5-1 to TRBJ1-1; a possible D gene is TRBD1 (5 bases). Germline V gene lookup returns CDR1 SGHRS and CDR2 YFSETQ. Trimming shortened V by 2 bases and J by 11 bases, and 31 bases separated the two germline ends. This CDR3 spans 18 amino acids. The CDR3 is CASSFGVGRSLRGKMAFF. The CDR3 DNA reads TGCGCCAGCAGCTTTGGGGTCGGTCGGTCCCTGAGGGGAAAGATGGCTTTCTTT.

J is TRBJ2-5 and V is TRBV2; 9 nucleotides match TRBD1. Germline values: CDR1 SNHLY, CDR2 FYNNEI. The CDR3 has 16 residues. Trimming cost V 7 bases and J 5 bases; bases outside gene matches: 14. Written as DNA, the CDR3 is TGTGCCAGCACTACCGGGACAGGGATTAAATTGGAGACCCAGTACTTC. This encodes CASTTGTGIKLETQYF.

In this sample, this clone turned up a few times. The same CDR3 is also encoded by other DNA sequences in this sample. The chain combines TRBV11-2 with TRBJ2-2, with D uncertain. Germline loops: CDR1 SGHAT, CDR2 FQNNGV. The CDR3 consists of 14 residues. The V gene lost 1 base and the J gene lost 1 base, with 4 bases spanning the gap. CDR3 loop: CASSLGQNTGELFF. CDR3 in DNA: TGTGCCAGCAGCTTAGGACAGAACACCGGGGAGCTGTTTTTT.

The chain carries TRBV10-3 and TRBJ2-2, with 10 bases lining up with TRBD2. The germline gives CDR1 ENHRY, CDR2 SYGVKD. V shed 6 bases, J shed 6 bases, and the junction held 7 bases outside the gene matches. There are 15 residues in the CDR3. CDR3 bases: TGTGCCATCAGCCCGCTAGCGGGAGTTGCCGGGGAGCTGTTTTTT. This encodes CAISPLAGVAGELFF.

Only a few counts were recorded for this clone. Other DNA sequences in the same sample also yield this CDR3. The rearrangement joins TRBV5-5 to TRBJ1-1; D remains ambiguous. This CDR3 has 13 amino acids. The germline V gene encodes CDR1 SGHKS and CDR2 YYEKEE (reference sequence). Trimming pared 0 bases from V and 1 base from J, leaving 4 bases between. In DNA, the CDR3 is TGTGCCAGCAGCTTGGACAGGAACACTGAAGCTTTCTTT. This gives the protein CASSLDRNTEAFF.

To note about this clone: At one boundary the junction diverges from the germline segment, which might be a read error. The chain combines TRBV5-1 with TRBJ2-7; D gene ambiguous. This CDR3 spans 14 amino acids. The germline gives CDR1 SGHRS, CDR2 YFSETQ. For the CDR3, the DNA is TGCGCCAGCAGCCCCGATCCACAGAGCTTGGAGCAGTGCTTC. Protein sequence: CASSPDPQSLEQCF.

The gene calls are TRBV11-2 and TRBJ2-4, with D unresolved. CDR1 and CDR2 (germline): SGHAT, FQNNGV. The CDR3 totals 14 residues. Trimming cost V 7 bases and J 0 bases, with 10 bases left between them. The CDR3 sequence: CASTMQLAKNIQYF. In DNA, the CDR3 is TGTGCCAGCACCATGCAGCTAGCCAAAAACATTCAGTACTTC.

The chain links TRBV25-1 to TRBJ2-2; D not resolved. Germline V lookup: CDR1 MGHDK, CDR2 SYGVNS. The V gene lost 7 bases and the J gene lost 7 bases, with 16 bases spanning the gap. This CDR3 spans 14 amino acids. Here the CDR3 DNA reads TGTGCCAGCAAACTTGGGGTCCCTGGCGGGGAGCTGTTTTTT. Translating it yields CASKLGVPGGELFF. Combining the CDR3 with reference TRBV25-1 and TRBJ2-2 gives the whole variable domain EADIYQTPRYLVIGTGKKITLECSQTMGHDKMYWYQQDPGMELHLIHYSYGVNSTEKGDLSSESTVSRIRTEHFPLTLESARPSHTSQYLCASKLGVPGGELFFGEGSRLTVL.

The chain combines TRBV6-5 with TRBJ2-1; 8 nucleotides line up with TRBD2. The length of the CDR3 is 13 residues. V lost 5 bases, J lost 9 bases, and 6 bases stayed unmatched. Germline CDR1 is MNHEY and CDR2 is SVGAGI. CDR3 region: CASSRGTRGEQFF. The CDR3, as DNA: TGTGCCAGCAGTCGAGGGACTAGAGGTGAGCAGTTCTTC.

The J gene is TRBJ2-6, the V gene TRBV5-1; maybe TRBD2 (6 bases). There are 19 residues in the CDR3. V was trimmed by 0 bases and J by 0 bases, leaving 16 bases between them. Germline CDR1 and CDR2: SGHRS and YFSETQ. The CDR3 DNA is TGCGCCAGCAGCTTGGAGGTTGAGCGGGTGGCCTCTGGGGCCAACGTCCTGACTTTC. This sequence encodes CASSLEVERVASGANVLTF. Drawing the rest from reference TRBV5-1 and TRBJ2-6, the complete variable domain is KAGVTQTPRYLIKTRGQQVTLSCSPISGHRSVSWYQQTPGQGLQFLFEYFSETQRNKGNFPGRFSGRQFSNSRSEMNVSTLELGDSALYLCASSLEVERVASGANVLTFGAGSRLTVL.

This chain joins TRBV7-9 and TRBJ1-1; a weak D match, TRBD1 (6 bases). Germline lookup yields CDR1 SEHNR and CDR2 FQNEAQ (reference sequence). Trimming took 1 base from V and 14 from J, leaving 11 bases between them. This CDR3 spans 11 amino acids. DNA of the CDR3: TGTGCCAGCAGCTTAGGGACAGCGGTGTTCTTT. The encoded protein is CASSLGTAVFF.